These 12 T cell receptor beta chains originate from one sample sequenced in a study of blood T cell repertoires in COVID-19. Clones were read by immunoSEQ multiplex PCR, and TCRdb kept only the in-frame ones, dropping some. The data show about 300,000 clones, 89% seen once. The sample taken for sequencing was peripheral blood. The receptor set was obtained from a man aged 18 to 30 who had recovered from COVID-19.

The chain uses TRBV7-9 and TRBJ1-2; tentative D call: TRBD1 (6 bases). Germline loops: CDR1 SEHNR, CDR2 FQNEAQ (reference sequence). The CDR3 runs to 13 residues. The germline V and J ends were trimmed by 5 bases and 8 bases, with 15 bases remaining between them. DNA for the CDR3: TGTGCCAGCAGCGGAATGGGGGCCGACGGCTACACCTTC. Translated: CASSGMGADGYTF.

The genes are TRBV4-2 and TRBJ2-4; no clear D gene. This CDR3 spans 15 amino acids. The germline V gene has CDR1 LGHNA and CDR2 YNFKEQ. V lost 2 bases and J lost 0, with 8 bases in between. The CDR3: CASSQSPGAKNIQYF. CDR3 nucleotides: TGTGCCAGCAGCCAAAGCCCGGGAGCCAAAAACATTCAGTACTTC.

This clone has a single count. V is TRBV5-1 and J is TRBJ1-1; 7 bases are a match to TRBD1. The CDR3 totals 14 residues. Germline V gene sequence: CDR1 SGHRS, CDR2 YFSETQ. V shed 4 bases, J shed 1 base, and the junction held 4 bases outside the gene matches. The CDR3 DNA follows: TGCGCCAGCAGCGGGGGACAGAGGAACACTGAAGCTTTCTTT. Its translation is CASSGGQRNTEAFF.

The rearrangement joins TRBV9 to TRBJ1-2; D perhaps matches TRBD1 (5 bases). Trimming left V 3 bases short and J 6 bases short, with 18 bases between. The CDR3 covers 15 residues. Germline CDR1 SGDLS, CDR2 YYNGEE. The CDR3 nucleotides are TGTGCCAGCAGCGACACCCCTGGCGGGGCCCATGGCTACACCTTC. Amino acid sequence: CASSDTPGGAHGYTF.

CDR3 region: CAWSKSSGPRLGEQFF. The CDR3 DNA is TGTGCCTGGAGTAAGTCTAGCGGGCCGAGATTGGGTGAGCAGTTCTTC. The genes are TRBV30 and TRBJ2-1; 8 bases fit TRBD2. Unmatched junction bases numbered 15, after V lost 2 bases and J lost 9 bases. Germline CDR1 and CDR2: GTSNPN and SVGIG (reference sequence). This CDR3 spans 16 amino acids.

V usage is TRBV2 and J usage is TRBJ2-1; 8 bases line up with TRBD2. The CDR3 loop spans 16 amino acids. Germline lookup yields CDR1 SNHLY and CDR2 FYNNEI. V lost 1 base, J lost 0 bases, and 2 bases stayed unmatched. CDR3 residues: CASSEGRGASYNEQFF. The CDR3 DNA reads TGTGCCAGCAGTGAAGGGCGGGGGGCCTCCTACAATGAGCAGTTCTTC.

The chain is built from TRBV27 and TRBJ1-5; no definite D call. Germline values: CDR1 MNHEY, CDR2 SMNVEV (reference sequence). This CDR3 comprises 12 residues. Deletions cut 10 bases from V and 4 bases from J, with 11 bases between. The CDR3 sequence: CAIGEHNQPQHF. The CDR3 bases are TGTGCCATCGGGGAGCATAATCAGCCCCAGCATTTT.

V is TRBV29-1 and J is TRBJ1-2; perhaps TRBD1 as D (6 bases). The length of the CDR3 is 12 residues. CDR1 is SQVTM, CDR2 ANQGSEA, per germline. V dropped 4 bases and J dropped 9 bases, with 15 bases sitting between them. CDR3 region: CSVVAGAGSYTF. CDR3 sequence (DNA): TGCAGCGTTGTAGCAGGGGCTGGAAGCTACACCTTC.

The V call is TRBV27, the J call TRBJ2-1; 14 bases match TRBD2. The CDR3 is 17 amino acids. Germline CDR1 is MNHEY and CDR2 is SMNVEV (reference sequence). V trimming: 1 base; J trimming: 6 bases; junction bases outside the gene matches: 5. CDR3: CASSLFAGLAGVNEQFF. As DNA, the CDR3 is TGTGCCAGCAGTTTATTCGCGGGACTAGCGGGAGTCAATGAGCAGTTCTTC.

In DNA form, the CDR3 reads TGTGCCAGCAGCCCCAAGGGGCAGGGGAGCCCCTACGAGCAGTACTTC. It is translated as CASSPKGQGSPYEQYF. This chain joins TRBV7-9 and TRBJ2-7; a possible D gene is TRBD1 (6 bases). Germline CDR1 SEHNR, CDR2 FQNEAQ (reference sequence). There are 16 residues in the CDR3. V lost 5 bases, J lost 2 bases, and 19 bases lay in between.

The CDR3 loop reads CASSQAGSNGYTF. For the CDR3, the DNA is TGTGCCAGCAGCCAAGCGGGATCTAACGGCTACACCTTC. This sequence joins TRBV3-1 (or the pseudogene TRBV3-2) and TRBJ1-2, with D uncertain. Between the trimmed V and J ends, which lost 1 base and 8 bases, there was a span of 11 bases. Per germline, CDR1 LGHDT and CDR2 YNNKEL (reference sequence). The CDR3 covers 13 residues.

The J gene is TRBJ1-1, the V gene TRBV19, with D hard to call. Germline-derived CDR1 and CDR2 are LNHDA and SQIVND (reference sequence). CDR3 length: 11 amino acids. V gave up 3 bases and J gave up 7 bases, with 6 bases separating them. The CDR3 loop is CASSMTLEAFF. CDR3 coding DNA: TGTGCCAGTAGTATGACTCTTGAAGCTTTCTTT.